This T cell receptor beta chain was identified in a study of CD4 T cells in relation to SARS-CoV-2 and coronaviruses. General observations from the study: In roughly 65% of donors, memory CD4+ clonotypes crossrecognized SARS-CoV-2 and at least one common cold coronavirus spike. Crossreactivity was assessed only for spike protein, not other viral proteins.

To note about this clone: Its antigen is undetermined.

This CDR3 has 16 residues. Germline-derived CDR1 and CDR2 are LGHNA and YNFKEQ. V trimming: 0 bases; J trimming: 3 bases; junction bases outside the gene matches: 5. Unexposed donor CD4+ T cells date from about 2011-2018, before the COVID-19 pandemic. Naive and memory CD4+ T cell DNA was deep-sequenced without culture. TCRdb's copy holds only in-frame clones and misses some; the assay was immunoSEQ multiplex PCR. Here the sample spans around 69,000 clones, 94% being singletons. Specimen: naive CD4+ T cells from PBMCs. This sample's subset: naive CD4+ T cells isolated by negative enrichment. This receptor was obtained from a human donor in good health. The J gene is TRBJ2-7, the V gene TRBV4-2; 10 bases are shared with TRBD2. The CDR3: CASSQDPSGRVYEQYF. The CDR3 nucleotides are TGTGCCAGCAGCCAAGATCCCAGCGGGAGGGTCTACGAGCAGTACTTC.